The 30 T cell receptor beta chains below come from one sample, sequenced in a study of T cells in women clearing cervical HPV infection. Produced via immunoSEQ multiplex PCR; TCRdb's table is partial and in-frame only. This sample contains about 48,000 clones. The sample taken for sequencing was blood buffy coat. These receptors were collected from a woman between 18 and 75 years old with a cervical HPV16 infection that either progressed to CIN3+ or cleared (not recorded which).

For this clone: The read stops 3 residues short of the end of the CDR3; the missing end is completed from the germline J gene. This sequence joins TRBV5-3 and TRBJ1-2; D is perhaps TRBD1 (6 bases). TRBV5-3 is filed as an ORF, its function uncertain. V was shortened by 4 bases and J by 5 bases, with 15 bases between the two germline ends. The length of the CDR3 is 14 residues. The sequenced CDR3 bases are TGTGCCAGAAGCGCCTCAACAGGGAATTATGGC. As protein: CARSASTGNYG. The CDR3 reads in full as CARSASTGNYGYTF.

A remark on this clone: The CDR3 end is not reached by the read, which stops 3 residues before it; the germline J gene fills it in. The gene calls are TRBV13 and TRBJ1-1; maybe TRBD1 (6 bases). Looked up from germline, CDR1 is PRHDT and CDR2 is FYEKMQ (reference sequence). This CDR3 comprises 19 residues. Trimming took off 5 bases at V and 0 bases at J, with 25 bases between the two ends. This CDR3 is CASSGKNRELRKLNTEAFF. CDR3 DNA, as far as it was read: TGTGCCAGCAGCGGCAAAAACAGGGAACTCAGGAAGCTGAACACTGAA.

In regard to this clone: The CDR3 extends 3 residues past the end of the read, so its final part is completed from the germline J gene. This chain uses TRBV7-2 with TRBJ1-2; no clear D. Germline V gene sequence: CDR1 SGHTA, CDR2 FQGNSA. Between the trimmed V and J ends, which lost 4 bases and 4 bases, there was a span of 7 bases. There are 12 residues in the CDR3. CDR3 sequence reads: CASSSFLYGYTF. CDR3 bases read: TGTGCCAGCAGCTCCTTTCTCTATGGC.

With respect to this clone: The CDR3 end lies 3 residues beyond the end of the read and is filled in from the germline J gene. Other DNA sequences from this sample encode an identical CDR3 as well. This chain joins TRBV27 and TRBJ1-5; D uncertain. The CDR3 sequence is 13 residues long. Trimming stripped 2 bases from V and 2 bases from J, with 4 bases between. The germline V gene encodes CDR1 MNHEY and CDR2 SMNVEV (reference sequence). CDR3 in amino acids: CASSLRGNQPQHF. The CDR3 bases that were read are TGTGCCAGCAGTTTAAGGGGCAATCAGCCC.

Of note for this clone: The CDR3 is cut off 3 residues early in the read; its end comes from the germline J gene. The rearrangement links TRBV5-1 to TRBJ1-2; unclear D gene. Trimming took 4 bases from V and 2 from J, leaving 21 bases between them. CDR3 length: 17 amino acids. CDR1 and CDR2 (germline): SGHRS, YFSETQ. The CDR3 region is CASSPYLLDWSNYGYTF. The covered CDR3 bases are TGCGCCAGCAGCCCTTACCTTCTGGACTGGTCAAACTATGGC.

By frequency, this clone registers medium-sized. The sequence runs out 3 residues before the end of the CDR3; the remainder is reconstructed from the germline J gene. The J gene is TRBJ1-3, the V gene TRBV19; D uncertain. The V end lost 7 bases, the J end lost 7 bases, and 8 bases lay between the germline ends. The germline V gene has CDR1 LNHDA and CDR2 SQIVND (reference sequence). This CDR3 spans 11 amino acids. The CDR3 protein is CASTFPNTIYF. Incomplete CDR3 DNA: TGTGCCAGTACTTTCCCTAACACC.

About this clone itself: The read falls 3 residues short of the CDR3 end, and the missing part is taken from the germline J gene. The J gene is TRBJ2-5, the V gene TRBV5-1; 9 nucleotides align to TRBD2. Germline CDR1 reads SGHRS; CDR2 reads YFSETQ. The CDR3 loop spans 17 amino acids. V lost 0 bases, J lost 1 base, and 7 bases stayed unmatched. CDR3 DNA (partial): TGCGCCAGCAGCTTGGGTTTTGGCGGGGGGGCCCAAGAGACC. This codes for CASSLGFGGGAQET. The entire CDR3 reads CASSLGFGGGAQETQYF.

Regarding this clone: From the germline J gene comes the end of the CDR3, since the read stops 3 residues before it. This chain joins TRBV15 and TRBJ2-7; possibly TRBD1 for D (6 bases). This CDR3 contains 15 residues. Deletions cut 1 base from V and 4 bases from J, with 14 bases between. Germline V lookup: CDR1 LNHNV, CDR2 YYDKDF (reference sequence). The sequenced part of the CDR3 DNA is TGTGCCACCAGCAGAGTGTGGGACAACCCTTACGAG. Translation gives CATSRVWDNPYE. The whole CDR3 region reads CATSRVWDNPYEQYF. Full variable domain (missing parts from reference TRBV15 and TRBJ2-7): DAMVIQNPRYQVTQFGKPVTLSCSQTLNHNVMYWYQQKSSQAPKLLFHYYDKDFNNEADTPDNFQSRRPNTSFCFLDIRSPGLGDTAMYLCATSRVWDNPYEQYFGPGTRLTVT.

This clone is called medium-sized based on its frequency. The read gets to within 3 residues of the CDR3 end, and the germline J gene fills in the rest. The chain is built from TRBV4-2 and TRBJ2-4; a possible D gene is TRBD1 (5 bases). CDR3 length: 17 residues. CDR1 is LGHNA, CDR2 YNFKEQ, per germline. V was pared by 4 bases and J by 6 bases, with 22 bases between. The CDR3 sequence is CASSPNGRAFVGNIQYF. CDR3 bases read: TGTGCCAGCAGCCCCAACGGCAGGGCATTTGTGGGAAACATT.

Regarding this clone: The read ends 3 residues shy of where the CDR3 ends; the end is completed using the germline J gene. The rearrangement joins TRBV6-2 or TRBV6-3 to TRBJ2-7, with D perhaps matching TRBD1 (6 bases). Germline assignment: CDR1 MNHEY and CDR2 SVGEGT. V shed 6 bases and J shed 2 bases, with 14 bases lying between them. The CDR3 has 14 residues. Partial CDR3 DNA: TGTGCCAGCAGGACTACAGGGAACCCCTACGAG. It encodes CASRTTGNPYE. The whole CDR3 protein reads CASRTTGNPYEQYF.

The CDR3 sequence is CSAVQGGGTSYNSPLHF. Partial CDR3 DNA: TGCAGTGCCGTACAGGGAGGTGGAACCTCCTATAATTCACCC. This chain joins TRBV20-1 and TRBJ1-6; D possibly corresponds to TRBD1 (6 bases). The missing CDR3 end, 3 residues past where the read stops, is filled in from the germline J gene. V was shortened by 6 bases and J by 0 bases, with 18 bases between the two germline ends. The CDR3 has 17 residues. The germline gives CDR1 DFQATT, CDR2 SNEGSKA (reference sequence).

A note on this clone: The read stops 3 residues short of the end of the CDR3; the missing end is completed from the germline J gene. V usage is TRBV20-1 and J usage is TRBJ2-3; 11 positions agree with TRBD2. The germline CDR1 and CDR2 sequences are DFQATT and SNEGSKA (reference sequence). CDR3 length: 15 residues. Germline trimming cut 3 bases from V and 7 bases from J; bases unmatched to any gene: 9. The sequenced part of the CDR3 DNA is TGCAGTGCTAGCCCATCTCTAGCGGGGGGTCATACG. Translated: CSASPSLAGGHT. In full, the CDR3 is CSASPSLAGGHTQYF.

To note about this clone: The read comes to an end 3 residues before the CDR3 does, leaving the germline J gene to fill in the end. V gene TRBV20-1 combines with J gene TRBJ2-7; D is undetermined. The ends were cut back, 1 base at V and 6 bases at J, with 7 bases in the middle. The CDR3 extends over 11 amino acids. Germline V CDR1 and CDR2: DFQATT, SNEGSKA (reference sequence). The chain's CDR3 is CSARAPGEQYF. The DNA read from the CDR3 is TGCAGTGCTAGAGCGCCAGGCGAG.

Details on this clone: The read is 3 residues too short to cover the CDR3 end, so that end is filled in from the germline J gene. The rearrangement uses TRBV29-1 and TRBJ2-3, with 13 nucleotides matching TRBD2. From germline, CDR1 is SQVTM and CDR2 ANQGSEA. The V gene end was trimmed by 5 bases and the J gene end by 5 bases; junction bases not matched to a gene: 7. This CDR3 contains 15 residues. CDR3 protein: CSVSGTSGTLDTQYF. Incomplete CDR3 DNA: TGCAGCGTTTCCGGGACTAGCGGGACCCTAGATACG.

Points on this clone: The sequence runs out 3 residues before the end of the CDR3; the remainder is reconstructed from the germline J gene. The chain carries TRBV5-1 and TRBJ2-2, with a tentative D call TRBD2 (5 bases). This CDR3 comprises 17 residues. V dropped 3 bases and J dropped 6 bases, with 21 bases sitting between them. Germline CDR1 SGHRS, CDR2 YFSETQ. CDR3 DNA, as far as it was read: TGCGCCAGCAGCTCTTACCGGGGTACCTGGGAATCCGGGGAG. It specifies CASSSYRGTWESGE. The full CDR3 reads CASSSYRGTWESGELFF.

Regarding this clone: The read finishes 3 residues shy of the CDR3 end, and the germline J gene is used to complete it. The chain combines TRBV18 with TRBJ2-7; perhaps TRBD2 as D (7 bases). Germline CDR1 reads KGHSH; CDR2 reads LQKENI. The CDR3 is 14 residues long. V was shortened by 3 bases and J by 1 base, with 10 bases between the two germline ends. CDR3 DNA, as far as it was read: TGTGCCAGCTCACCGAGGGGGGGGTCCTACGAG. Protein sequence: CASSPRGGSYE. The whole CDR3 protein reads CASSPRGGSYEQYF.

Regarding this clone: The DNA ends 3 residues before the CDR3 does, and the rest of the CDR3 is filled in from the germline J gene. The V and J genes are TRBV20-1 and TRBJ1-2, with 12 bases lining up with TRBD1. Germline V gene lookup returns CDR1 DFQATT and CDR2 SNEGSKA (reference sequence). This CDR3 comprises 17 residues. CDR3 DNA (partial): TGCAGTGCATTTGGGACAGGGGGCGTTTCAGTTAATCAGGGC. This translates into CSAFGTGGVSVNQG. The whole CDR3 reads CSAFGTGGVSVNQGYTF.

On this clone itself: The sequenced fragment ends 3 residues before the CDR3 boundary, so the rest is inferred from the germline J gene. The chain is built from TRBV6-2 or TRBV6-3 and TRBJ2-3; TRBD2 matches 7 bases. V was pared by 10 bases and J by 2 bases, with 9 bases of the junction left unmatched. The germline V gene has CDR1 MNHEY and CDR2 SVGEGT. This CDR3 comprises 14 residues. CDR3 DNA, as far as it was read: TGTGCCATCAAAGGACTAGTGGACACAGATACG. It specifies CAIKGLVDTDT. The entire CDR3 is CAIKGLVDTDTQYF.

Note on this clone: The CDR3 end lies 3 residues beyond the end of the read and is filled in from the germline J gene. This chain uses TRBV11-2 with TRBJ1-2; D is undetermined. The CDR3 runs to 14 residues. CDR1 is SGHAT and CDR2 is FQNNGV in the germline V gene. Trimming took 5 bases from V and 7 from J, leaving 17 bases between them. CDR3 in amino acids: CASSPSGRVGGYTF. The part of the CDR3 DNA that was read is TGTGCCAGCAGCCCTAGTGGGCGGGTTGGTGGC. The whole variable domain, remainder taken from reference TRBV11-2 and TRBJ1-2, is EAGVAQSPRYKIIEKRQSVAFWCNPISGHATLYWYQQILGQGPKLLIQFQNNGVVDDSQLPKDRFSAERLKGVDSTLKIQPAKLEDSAVYLCASSPSGRVGGYTFGSGTRLTVV.

In regard to this clone: Sequencing ends 3 residues short of the CDR3 end; the germline J gene provides the rest. The rearrangement joins TRBV5-1 to TRBJ2-3; 7 positions agree with TRBD2. In germline, CDR1 is SGHRS, CDR2 YFSETQ. With V trimmed by 0 bases and J by 6 bases, 4 bases remained unmatched. There are 14 residues in the CDR3. Partial CDR3 DNA: TGCGCCAGCAGCTTGGGGACTAGATCCGATACG. It translates to CASSLGTRSDT. The full CDR3 reads CASSLGTRSDTQYF. The full variable domain, rest sourced from reference TRBV5-1 and TRBJ2-3, is KAGVTQTPRYLIKTRGQQVTLSCSPISGHRSVSWYQQTPGQGLQFLFEYFSETQRNKGNFPGRFSGRQFSNSRSEMNVSTLELGDSALYLCASSLGTRSDTQYFGPGTRLTVL.

A word on this clone: The read ends 3 residues before the CDR3 terminus; that terminus is restored from the germline J gene. The chain couples TRBV6-2 or TRBV6-3 to TRBJ2-2, with 13 bases that match TRBD2. Germline V gene sequence: CDR1 MNHEY, CDR2 SVGEGT. After removal of 10 bases from V and 7 bases from J, the junction contained 9 bases not matched to a gene. This CDR3 contains 15 residues. This chain's CDR3 is CATLLAGGRIGELFF. The DNA read from the CDR3 is TGTGCCACCTTACTAGCGGGGGGGCGTATCGGGGAG.

A note on this clone: The read gets to within 3 residues of the CDR3 end, and the germline J gene fills in the rest. The chain employs TRBV2 and TRBJ1-1; 7 bases map to TRBD1. CDR3 length: 13 residues. The germline V gene has CDR1 SNHLY and CDR2 FYNNEI. Trimming at V came to 8 bases and at J to 1 base, leaving 4 bases not matched to a gene. The CDR3: CASRGQPNTEAFF. The part of the CDR3 DNA that was read is TGTGCCAGCCGGGGACAGCCGAACACTGAA.

Notes on this clone: The CDR3 goes on 3 residues after the read ends, and that part is filled in from the germline J gene. This chain links TRBV12-3 or TRBV12-4 with TRBJ2-2; D perhaps matches TRBD1 (6 bases). The CDR3 consists of 15 residues. V was cut by 5 bases and J by 4 bases, with 14 bases left in between. The CDR3 bases that were read are TGTGCCAGCAGTACCTGGGACAACCCCACCGGGGAG. Amino acid sequence: CASSTWDNPTGE. The CDR3, in full, reads CASSTWDNPTGELFF.

Of note for this clone: The read gets to within 3 residues of the CDR3 end, and the germline J gene fills in the rest. The chain has TRBV20-1 and TRBJ2-7; the D is unclear. Germline lookup yields CDR1 DFQATT and CDR2 SNEGSKA (reference sequence). This CDR3 has 11 amino acids. Trimming took off 5 bases at V and 5 bases at J, with 10 bases between the two ends. Partial CDR3 DNA: TGCAGTGCTGAGCTGAAGAACGAG. This sequence encodes CSAELKNE. The whole CDR3 reads CSAELKNEQYF.

A word on this clone: The missing CDR3 end, 3 residues past where the read stops, is filled in from the germline J gene. This chain joins TRBV20-1 and TRBJ2-2, with 14 bases aligning to TRBD2. Germline CDR1 is DFQATT and CDR2 is SNEGSKA (reference sequence). After removal of 3 bases from V and 5 bases from J, the junction contained 14 bases not matched to a gene. The CDR3 contains 19 residues. Incomplete CDR3 DNA: TGCAGTGCTAGTCCTCACAGGGGACTAGCGGGGGCGGGGACCGGGGAG. It yields the protein CSASPHRGLAGAGTGE. The entire CDR3 is CSASPHRGLAGAGTGELFF.

Regarding this clone: The read terminates 3 residues ahead of where the CDR3 ends, so the germline J gene completes it. This chain uses TRBV2 with TRBJ2-1, with 7 positions matching TRBD1. The germline V gene has CDR1 SNHLY and CDR2 FYNNEI. The CDR3 runs to 18 residues. V trimming: 6 bases; J trimming: 0 bases; junction bases outside the gene matches: 14. Incomplete CDR3 DNA: TGTGCCAGCAGAGGCGGTCAAGGGGACAGCCGCTCCTACAATGAG. Its protein is CASRGGQGDSRSYNE. The entire CDR3 protein is CASRGGQGDSRSYNEQFF.

On this clone itself: The read falls 3 residues short of the CDR3 end, and the missing part is taken from the germline J gene. The chain combines TRBV12-3 or TRBV12-4 with TRBJ2-7; 9 bases map to TRBD1. This CDR3 region has 15 residues. Trimming cost V 8 bases and J 5 bases; bases outside gene matches: 13. Here the CDR3 reads CASVAETGGGHEQYF. The covered CDR3 bases are TGTGCCAGCGTAGCGGAGACAGGGGGTGGCCACGAG.

A remark on this clone: The CDR3 goes on 3 residues after the read ends, and that part is filled in from the germline J gene. V is TRBV20-1 and J is TRBJ1-2, with D maybe TRBD1 (5 bases). The germline CDR1 and CDR2 sequences are DFQATT and SNEGSKA (reference sequence). The CDR3 sequence is 12 residues long. The CDR3 spells CSARDHGGGYTF. The sequenced CDR3 bases are TGCAGTGCTAGAGATCACGGGGGGGGC.

CDR3 DNA (partial): TGCAGTGCTAGCCGGGACAGGGGTACGGAGACC. Its protein is CSASRDRGTET. The entire CDR3 protein reads CSASRDRGTETQYF. J is TRBJ2-5 and V is TRBV20-1; 10 bases match TRBD1. Read sequence stops 3 residues before the CDR3 end, and the germline J gene provides the missing end. Trimming removed 3 bases from V and 5 bases from J; junction bases left unmatched: 6. This CDR3 is built from 14 residues. Germline V gene sequence: CDR1 DFQATT, CDR2 SNEGSKA (reference sequence).

Points on this clone: Read coverage stops 3 residues before the CDR3 terminus; the germline J gene supplies the remainder. The rearrangement joins TRBV20-1 to TRBJ2-7; 9 bases are a match to TRBD1. This CDR3 is built from 15 residues. The trim removed 0 bases at V and 5 bases at J, leaving 8 bases unmatched. Germline V gene sequence: CDR1 DFQATT, CDR2 SNEGSKA (reference sequence). CDR3 loop: CSARDRGTGPDEQYF. The sequenced CDR3 bases are TGCAGTGCTAGAGACCGAGGGACAGGGCCCGACGAG.